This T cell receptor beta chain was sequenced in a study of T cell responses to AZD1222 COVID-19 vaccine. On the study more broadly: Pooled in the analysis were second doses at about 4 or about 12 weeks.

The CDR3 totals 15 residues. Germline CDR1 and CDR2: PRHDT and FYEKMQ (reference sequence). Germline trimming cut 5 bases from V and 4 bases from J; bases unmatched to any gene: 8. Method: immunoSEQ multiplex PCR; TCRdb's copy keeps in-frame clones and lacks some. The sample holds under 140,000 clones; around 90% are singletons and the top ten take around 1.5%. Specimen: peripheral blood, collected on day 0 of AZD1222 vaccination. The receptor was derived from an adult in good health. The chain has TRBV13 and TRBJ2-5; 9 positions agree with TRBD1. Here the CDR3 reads CASSPGTGMRETQYF. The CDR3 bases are TGTGCCAGCAGCCCTGGGACAGGGATGCGAGAGACCCAGTACTTC.